Following are 30 T cell receptor beta chains from one sample sequenced in a study of shared clonotypes between healthy human individuals. This table comes from immunoSEQ multiplex PCR, and its TCRdb copy is limited to in-frame clones, with some not included. The data show about 1 million clones, approximately 70% seen once. The sample was memory CD4+ T cells sorted from blood. Subset in this sample: CD45RA-negative fraction. The receptors were gathered from a man aged 18 to 30 in good health.

This chain connects TRBV25-1 to TRBJ1-3; TRBD1 is a possible D gene (6 bases). V shed 2 bases and J shed 0 bases, with 11 bases lying between them. The V gene's germline CDR1 is MGHDK and CDR2 SYGVNS. The CDR3 runs to 16 residues. CDR3 DNA sequence: TGTGCCAGCAGTGAACCCAACAGGGTCTCTGGAAACACCATATATTTT. This sequence encodes CASSEPNRVSGNTIYF.

The chain uses TRBV30 and TRBJ2-2, with D possibly being TRBD1 (6 bases). Germline V gene sequence: CDR1 GTSNPN, CDR2 SVGIG (reference sequence). The CDR3 length is 15 residues. The ends were cut back, 4 bases at V and 0 bases at J, with 12 bases in the middle. DNA for the CDR3: TGTGCCTGGATCCAGGGGCCATCGAACACCGGGGAGCTGTTTTTT. Protein sequence: CAWIQGPSNTGELFF.

V usage is TRBV30 and J usage is TRBJ2-7; 9 positions match TRBD1. CDR1 is GTSNPN and CDR2 is SVGIG in the germline V gene (reference sequence). The CDR3 length is 16 residues. Germline trimming cut 2 bases from V and 1 base from J; bases unmatched to any gene: 9. The CDR3 sequence: CAWSPLGQGKSYEQYF. DNA of the CDR3: TGTGCCTGGAGTCCCCTGGGACAGGGAAAATCCTACGAGCAGTACTTC.

The chain has TRBV7-2 and TRBJ1-6; TRBD1 matches 9 bases. The germline CDR1 and CDR2 sequences are SGHTA and FQGNSA. V was pared by 4 bases and J by 7 bases, with 11 bases of the junction left unmatched. This CDR3 contains 17 residues. The CDR3 DNA is TGTGCCAGCAGCTCCCGGGACAGGGATTATTCGAATTCACCCCTCCACTTT. Protein product: CASSSRDRDYSNSPLHF.

The chain recombines TRBV6-5 with TRBJ1-4; no clear D gene. The CDR3 length is 14 residues. Germline V gives CDR1 MNHEY, CDR2 SVGAGI. Trimming removed 1 base at V and 4 bases at J, with 7 bases between. CDR3 region: CASSYFGINEKLFF. DNA for the CDR3: TGTGCCAGCAGTTACTTTGGTATTAATGAAAAACTGTTTTTT.

The rearrangement uses TRBV15 and TRBJ1-2, with D possibly matching TRBD1 (5 bases). CDR1 and CDR2 (germline): LNHNV, YYDKDF (reference sequence). The CDR3 is 15 residues long. Trimming took off 0 bases at V and 4 bases at J, with 12 bases between the two ends. CDR3 DNA sequence: TGTGCCACCAGCAGAGATCAGAGTGGGGGCTATGGCTACACCTTC. It specifies CATSRDQSGGYGYTF.

The genes are TRBV9 and TRBJ2-2, with D unresolved. CDR3 length equals 15 residues. V was clipped by 1 base and J by 7 bases, with 14 bases between them. Germline V gives CDR1 SGDLS, CDR2 YYNGEE. The CDR3 here is CASSVSSLGIGELFF. DNA of the CDR3: TGTGCCAGCAGCGTATCCAGCCTAGGGATCGGGGAGCTGTTTTTT.

The rearrangement links TRBV6-1 to TRBJ1-4; 7 bases are a match to TRBD1. The CDR3 length is 14 residues. The germline CDR1 and CDR2 sequences are MNHNS and SASEGT. The V segment lost 8 bases and the J segment 3 bases; nucleotides outside the gene matches: 6. CDR3 DNA sequence: TGTGCCAGCGCGGGGACAGCGCCTAATGAAAAACTGTTTTTT. This gives the protein CASAGTAPNEKLFF.

This chain connects TRBV6-1 to TRBJ2-5, with a weak D call TRBD2 (5 bases). Germline lookup yields CDR1 MNHNS and CDR2 SASEGT. V was cut by 1 base and J by 2 bases, with 14 bases left in between. The CDR3 sequence is 16 residues long. CDR3 region: CASSEGPASGQETQYF. CDR3 bases: TGTGCCAGCAGTGAAGGGCCGGCCAGCGGACAAGAGACCCAGTACTTC.

The chain employs TRBV2 and TRBJ1-1; D might be TRBD1 (6 bases). Germline lookup yields CDR1 SNHLY and CDR2 FYNNEI. CDR3 length: 15 amino acids. V gave up 5 bases and J gave up 1 base, with 14 bases separating them. The CDR3 nucleotides are TGTGCCAGCAGTCAAGGGGGACGGCGGAACACTGAAGCTTTCTTT. This translates into CASSQGGRRNTEAFF.

This clone was counted a few times. The rearrangement links TRBV6-6 to TRBJ2-1, with D perhaps being TRBD1 or TRBD2 (5 bases each). This CDR3 has 15 residues. V was pared by 6 bases and J by 3 bases, with 15 bases between. Germline assignment: CDR1 MNHNY and CDR2 SVGAGI (reference sequence). The DNA of the CDR3 is TGTGCCAGCAGCCCCCAGGGCGACTACTACAATGAGCAGTTCTTC. This gives the protein CASSPQGDYYNEQFF.

The chain combines TRBV12-2 with TRBJ1-4; the D call of TRBD1 is as the table states it, not checked on the DNA. TRBV12-2 is deemed a pseudogene. This CDR3 has 16 amino acids. CDR3 amino acids: CASRLASGASYEKLFF. CDR3 nucleotide sequence: TGTGCAAGTCGCTTAGCATCAGGGGCCTCATATGAAAAACTGTTTTTT.

This chain uses TRBV5-1 with TRBJ1-4, with TRBD1 as a possible D gene (5 bases). V lost 0 bases, J lost 7 bases, and 13 bases lay in between. The CDR3 consists of 15 residues. CDR1 and CDR2 (germline): SGHRS, YFSETQ. The CDR3 DNA is TGCGCCAGCAGCTTGGCCTCGGGGCCTGTTGAAAAACTGTTTTTT. Its protein product is CASSLASGPVEKLFF.

This clone was recorded once. The V gene is TRBV25-1, the J gene TRBJ2-7; D perhaps matches TRBD1 (6 bases). Germline assignment: CDR1 MGHDK and CDR2 SYGVNS. Trimming removed 4 bases at V and 7 bases at J, with 17 bases between. The CDR3 has 14 amino acids. CDR3 nucleotides: TGTGCCAGCAGTGGCAATACAGGGTCAGGGGAGCAGTACTTC. It specifies CASSGNTGSGEQYF.

This chain joins TRBV7-8 and TRBJ1-2; D not resolved. The CDR3 has 14 amino acids. V was cut by 5 bases and J by 4 bases, with 14 bases left in between. Per germline, CDR1 SGHVS and CDR2 FQNEAQ. CDR3 coding DNA: TGTGCCAGCAGCCCCGCGGGCCTTGGCTATGGCTACACCTTC. It translates to CASSPAGLGYGYTF.

This chain links TRBV18 with TRBJ1-1, with D tentatively TRBD1 (5 bases). V was cut by 3 bases and J by 4 bases, with 12 bases left in between. CDR3 size: 14 residues. Germline V gene sequence: CDR1 KGHSH, CDR2 LQKENI. CDR3 residues: CASSPSRVGTEAFF. The CDR3 DNA reads as TGTGCCAGCTCACCCTCCAGGGTGGGCACTGAAGCTTTCTTT.

This chain uses TRBV7-2 with TRBJ2-5, with D perhaps assigned TRBD1 or TRBD2 (5 bases each). Germline V gene data show CDR1 as SGHTA and CDR2 as FQGNSA. There are 14 residues in the CDR3. V was trimmed by 1 base and J by 6 bases, leaving 12 bases between them. CDR3 loop: CASSLGGTEKTQYF. For the CDR3, the DNA is TGTGCCAGCAGCTTAGGGGGGACGGAAAAGACCCAGTACTTC. Based on the CDR3 plus reference TRBV7-2 and TRBJ2-5, the full variable domain is GAGVSQSPSNKVTEKGKDVELRCDPISGHTALYWYRQSLGQGLEFLIYFQGNSAPDKSGLPSDRFSAERTGGSVSTLTIQRTQQEDSAVYLCASSLGGTEKTQYFGPGTRLLVL.

This chain links TRBV5-1 with TRBJ2-7; TRBD2 might be the D (6 bases). The CDR3 sequence is 14 residues long. The germline V and J ends were trimmed by 7 bases and 0 bases, with 14 bases remaining between them. The germline V gene has CDR1 SGHRS and CDR2 YFSETQ. Here the CDR3 DNA reads TGCGCCAGCGCGGGACTCGTGAGCTCCTACGAGCAGTACTTC. Translating gives CASAGLVSSYEQYF.

This chain connects TRBV7-8 to TRBJ2-7, with 8 positions matching TRBD1. The CDR3 length is 14 residues. Germline V lookup: CDR1 SGHVS, CDR2 FQNEAQ. Trimming removed 5 bases from V and 3 bases from J; junction bases left unmatched: 6. DNA for the CDR3: TGTGCCAGCAGCAGGACAGGGCAATACTACGAGCAGTACTTC. Its translation: CASSRTGQYYEQYF.

V gene TRBV30 combines with J gene TRBJ1-2, with 7 bases matching TRBD1. Germline loops: CDR1 GTSNPN, CDR2 SVGIG (reference sequence). The CDR3 sequence is 15 residues long. V shed 5 bases and J 2 bases; nucleotides not matched to a gene: 11. The CDR3 loop reads CAWGTTGAQNYGYTF. In nucleotides, the CDR3 is TGTGCCTGGGGGACTACAGGGGCCCAGAACTATGGCTACACCTTC.

V is TRBV30 and J is TRBJ1-4; 7 bases line up with TRBD1. Germline loops: CDR1 GTSNPN, CDR2 SVGIG (reference sequence). CDR3 length: 16 residues. V was clipped by 3 bases and J by 8 bases; unmatched bases: 15. In nucleotides, the CDR3 is TGTGCCTGGAGCGATGGGGAACAGGGGATCATCGAAAAACTGTTTTTT. Its protein product is CAWSDGEQGIIEKLFF.

This clone was recorded once. This chain connects TRBV5-1 to TRBJ2-2; TRBD1 agrees at 8 bases. The CDR3 sequence is 15 residues long. The germline V gene has CDR1 SGHRS and CDR2 YFSETQ. V shed 5 bases and J 3 bases; nucleotides not matched to a gene: 6. For the CDR3, the DNA is TGCGCCAGCAGAGGACAGGGTTTGGACACCGGGGAGCTGTTTTTT. It is translated as CASRGQGLDTGELFF.

This chain connects TRBV4-1 to TRBJ2-3; TRBD1 matches 9 bases. Germline loops: CDR1 MGHRA, CDR2 YSYEKL. V shed 6 bases, J shed 2 bases, and the junction held 3 bases outside the gene matches. This CDR3 is 14 amino acids long. CDR3 nucleotides: TGCGCCAGCAGTGGGACAGGGAACACAGATACGCAGTATTTT. Translating gives CASSGTGNTDTQYF.

As for this clone: One junction end does not reproduce the germline sequence, and a read error may be involved. This rearrangement joins TRBV7-7 to TRBJ2-2; 8 bases agree with TRBD1. The CDR3 runs 16 residues. CDR1 and CDR2 (germline): SSHAT, FNYEAQ (reference sequence). The CDR3 sequence is CASSLRTGQNTGELFF. Here the CDR3 DNA reads TGTGCTAGCAGCCTGAGGACAGGGCAAAACACCGGGGAGCTGTTTTTT.

The V gene is TRBV19, the J gene TRBJ1-3; no clear D gene. The CDR3 length is 14 residues. V dropped 8 bases and J dropped 4 bases, with 15 bases sitting between them. CDR1 and CDR2 from the germline V gene are LNHDA and SQIVND (reference sequence). The CDR3 reads CASRIGTTGNTIYF. As DNA, the CDR3 is TGTGCCAGTCGAATAGGTACAACGGGAAACACCATATATTTT.

The gene calls are TRBV15 and TRBJ1-2; 7 bases are shared with TRBD1. Germline values: CDR1 LNHNV, CDR2 YYDKDF (reference sequence). Trimming at V came to 2 bases and at J to 8 bases, leaving 5 bases not matched to a gene. This CDR3 region has 13 residues. CDR3 DNA sequence: TGTGCCACCAGCAGATCGGGGACAGAAGGCTACACCTTC. This gives the protein CATSRSGTEGYTF.

V gene TRBV28 combines with J gene TRBJ2-4; the match to TRBD1 covers 7 bases. The CDR3 runs to 14 residues. With V trimmed by 5 bases and J by 7 bases, 8 bases remained unmatched. Germline CDR1 reads MDHEN; CDR2 reads SYDVKM. The CDR3 coding sequence is TGTGCCAGCAGTCCAAGGACAGGATGGAACATTCAGTACTTC. It is translated as CASSPRTGWNIQYF.

The rearrangement links TRBV14 to TRBJ2-6; weak D call: TRBD1 (5 bases). V was shortened by 0 bases and J by 0 bases, with 12 bases between the two germline ends. The CDR3 contains 18 residues. CDR1 is SGHDN and CDR2 is FVKESK in the germline V gene. Here the CDR3 DNA reads TGTGCCAGCAGCCAAGATAACCAGGGATTCTCTGGGGCCAACGTCCTGACTTTC. Its translation: CASSQDNQGFSGANVLTF.

The genes are TRBV7-2 and TRBJ2-1, with 7 bases matching TRBD2. The V gene end was trimmed by 7 bases and the J gene end by 3 bases; junction bases not matched to a gene: 6. Germline-derived CDR1 and CDR2 are SGHTA and FQGNSA. The CDR3 totals 14 residues. The CDR3 coding sequence is TGTGCCAGCACCTCCCGGACTAGCTACAATGAGCAGTTCTTC. Translation gives CASTSRTSYNEQFF.

The chain combines TRBV7-2 with TRBJ2-7; possibly TRBD2 for D (5 bases). Germline assignment: CDR1 SGHTA and CDR2 FQGNSA. The CDR3 has 15 amino acids. The germline V and J ends were trimmed by 4 bases and 7 bases, with 20 bases remaining between them. The CDR3 nucleotides are TGTGCCAGCAGCTCATTAGGGAGTCCGAAAGGGGAGCAGTACTTC. This translates into CASSSLGSPKGEQYF.